The rows below give T cell receptor beta chains drawn from one sample of a study of spatial heterogeneity in lung cancer. MiXCR, applied by TCRdb to the 5' RACE reads, yields one record per CDR3 protein. The sample records around 110,000 distinct CDR3 sequences, more than 9% being singletons. Source: PBMCs, taken at follow-up. All receptors come from a male donor with early-stage non-small cell lung cancer. Each CDR3 is given with its conserved first and last residue. Each record gives: J gene, CDR3 length, V gene, CDR3 protein.

TRBJ1-2 19 TRBV7-9 CASSLGDFRDSESHYGYTF
TRBJ2-7 14 TRBV20-1 CSAVSQGAPYEQYF
TRBJ1-6 16 TRBV5-1 CASSLEAQGKNSPLHF
TRBJ2-1 14 TRBV5-1 CASSLRLVADEQFF
TRBJ1-1 14 TRBV11-1 CASSLLQVGTEAFF
TRBJ2-3 12 TRBV29-1 CSVEAARDTQYF
TRBJ1-2 11 TRBV3-1 CATSGSYDSVF
TRBJ2-3 15 TRBV20-1 CSARRTPNRADTQYF
TRBJ2-2 14 TRBV7-8 CASSAGERTGELFF
TRBJ1-1 14 TRBV5-1 CASSLARANTEAFF
TRBJ1-1 15 TRBV12-2 CASRPRLQENTEAFF
TRBJ1-1 17 TRBV9 CASSARKTGGTDTEAFF
TRBJ1-1 13 TRBV27 CASSIQVNTEAFF
TRBJ2-1 18 TRBV10-3 CAISESIMAGGLDNEQFF
TRBJ1-4 17 TRBV9 CASSVHSSGGINEKLFF
TRBJ1-1 17 TRBV7-6 CASSLARRTGLNTEAFF
TRBJ1-5 16 TRBV7-8 CASSLLGGRSNQPQHF
TRBJ2-5 16 TRBV11-3 CASSSRDRVTQETQYF
TRBJ1-2 13 TRBV20-1 CSARLEGGTGYTF
TRBJ2-1 18 TRBV7-6 CASSLRAGANPFLNEQFF
TRBJ2-5 14 TRBV7-9 CASSAGLSQETQYF
TRBJ2-7 12 TRBV28 CASSLLLDRVYF
TRBJ1-5 16 TRBV28 CASTPFQGAIHQPQHF
TRBJ1-6 14 TRBV10-1 CASSGDRENSPLHF
TRBJ2-4 14 TRBV20-1 CSARGVLAKNIQYF
TRBJ2-4 11 TRBV20-1 CSAREDRALYF
TRBJ1-6 15 TRBV28 CASSLPSGVNSPLHF